This T cell receptor (beta chain) appears in the sequencing data of a study of blood T cell repertoires in COVID-19. V lost 4 bases, J lost 4 bases, and 16 bases lay in between. The CDR3 has 16 residues. Germline V CDR1 and CDR2: LNHDA, SQIVND (reference sequence). Measured with immunoSEQ multiplex PCR; TCRdb has only the in-frame clones, and not every one. The sample has around 200,000 clones; roughly 86% are singletons. The TCR comes from a man between 18 and 29 years old with active or convalescent COVID-19. Sequenced: peripheral blood. The rearrangement joins TRBV19 to TRBJ1-4, with D unclear. The CDR3 DNA reads TGTGCCAGTAGTACCTCTCTCCTCGGACTTAATGAAAAACTGTTTTTT. Translated: CASSTSLLGLNEKLFF. Drawing the rest from reference TRBV19 and TRBJ1-4, the complete variable domain is DGGITQSPKYLFRKEGQNVTLSCEQNLNHDAMYWYRQDPGQGLRLIYYSQIVNDFQKGDIAEGYSVSREKKESFPLTVTSAQKNPTAFYLCASSTSLLGLNEKLFFGSGTQLSVL.